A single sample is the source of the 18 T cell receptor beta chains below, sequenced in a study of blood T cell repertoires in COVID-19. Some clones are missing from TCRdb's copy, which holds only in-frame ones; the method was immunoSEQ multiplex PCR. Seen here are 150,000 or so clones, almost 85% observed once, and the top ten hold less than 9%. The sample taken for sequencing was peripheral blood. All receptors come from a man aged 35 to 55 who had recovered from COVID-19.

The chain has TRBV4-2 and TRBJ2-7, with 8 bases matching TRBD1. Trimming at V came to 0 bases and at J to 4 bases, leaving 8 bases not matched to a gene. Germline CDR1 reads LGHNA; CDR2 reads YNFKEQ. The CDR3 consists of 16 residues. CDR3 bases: TGTGCCAGCAGCCAAGATTCCAGGACAGGGTCTTACGAGCAGTACTTC. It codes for CASSQDSRTGSYEQYF.

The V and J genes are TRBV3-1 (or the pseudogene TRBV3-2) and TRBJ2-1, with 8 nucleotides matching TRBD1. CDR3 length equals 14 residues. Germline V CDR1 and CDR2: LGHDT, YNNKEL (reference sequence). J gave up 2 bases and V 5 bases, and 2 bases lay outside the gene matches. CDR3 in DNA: TGTGCCAGCAGCGACAGGGGCACCTACAATGAGCAGTTCTTC. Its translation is CASSDRGTYNEQFF.

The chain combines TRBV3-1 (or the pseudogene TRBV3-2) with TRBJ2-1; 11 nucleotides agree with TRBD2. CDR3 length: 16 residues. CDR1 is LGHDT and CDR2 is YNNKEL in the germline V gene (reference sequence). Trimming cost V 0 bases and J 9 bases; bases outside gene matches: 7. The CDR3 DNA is TGTGCCAGCAGCCAAGATCTGGATAGCGGGAGGGTTGAGCAGTTCTTC. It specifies CASSQDLDSGRVEQFF.

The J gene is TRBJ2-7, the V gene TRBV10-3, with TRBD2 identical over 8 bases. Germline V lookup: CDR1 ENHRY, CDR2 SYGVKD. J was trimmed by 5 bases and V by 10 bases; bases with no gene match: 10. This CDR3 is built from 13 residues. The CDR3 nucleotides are TGTGCCACCGGGTTCTCTAGCGGGCACGAGCAGTACTTC. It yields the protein CATGFSSGHEQYF.

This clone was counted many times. The CDR3 nucleotides read TGTGCTACCGCGCGGGATCACACTGAAGCTTTCTTT. Encoded protein: CATARDHTEAFF. The rearrangement links TRBV7-2 to TRBJ1-1; D call uncertain. The CDR3 extends over 12 amino acids. Germline loops: CDR1 SGHTA, CDR2 FQGNSA.

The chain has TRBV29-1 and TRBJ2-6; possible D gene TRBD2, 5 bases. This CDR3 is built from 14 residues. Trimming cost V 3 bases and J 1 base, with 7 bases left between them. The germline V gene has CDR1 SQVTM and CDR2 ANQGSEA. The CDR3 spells CSVDTSSGANVLTF. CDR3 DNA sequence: TGCAGCGTTGATACTAGTTCTGGGGCCAACGTCCTGACTTTC.

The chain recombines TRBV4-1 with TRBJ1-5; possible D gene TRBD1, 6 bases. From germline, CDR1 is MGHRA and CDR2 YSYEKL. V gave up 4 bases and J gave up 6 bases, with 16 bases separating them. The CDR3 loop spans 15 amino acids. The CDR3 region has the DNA TGCGCCAGCAGCCCGGGCAGGGGAGGGCCTCAGCCCCAGCATTTT. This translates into CASSPGRGGPQPQHF.

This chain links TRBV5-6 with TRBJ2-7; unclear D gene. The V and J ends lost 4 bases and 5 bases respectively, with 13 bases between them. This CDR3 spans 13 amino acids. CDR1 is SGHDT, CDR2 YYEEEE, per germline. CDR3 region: CASSVVRRDEQYF. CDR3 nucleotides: TGTGCCAGCAGCGTAGTCCGACGGGACGAGCAGTACTTC. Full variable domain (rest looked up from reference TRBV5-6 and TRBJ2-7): DAGVTQSPTHLIKTRGQQVTLRCSPKSGHDTVSWYQQALGQGPQFIFQYYEEEERQRGNFPDRFSGHQFPNYSSELNVNALLLGDSALYLCASSVVRRDEQYFGPGTRLTVT.

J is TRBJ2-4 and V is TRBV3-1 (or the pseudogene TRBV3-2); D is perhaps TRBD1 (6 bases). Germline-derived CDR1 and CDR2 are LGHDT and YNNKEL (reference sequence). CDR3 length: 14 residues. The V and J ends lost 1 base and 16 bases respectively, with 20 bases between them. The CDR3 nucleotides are TGTGCCAGCAGCCAAGCCTCGGACAGCCGTTTGGTATACTTC. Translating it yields CASSQASDSRLVYF.

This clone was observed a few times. CDR3 residues: CSATNRDSINNYGYTF. In DNA form, the CDR3 reads TGCAGCGCCACTAACCGGGACAGCATTAATAACTATGGCTACACCTTC. The chain is built from TRBV29-1 and TRBJ1-2, with 7 bases fitting TRBD1. The V segment lost 7 bases and the J segment 1 base; nucleotides outside the gene matches: 15. The CDR3 sequence is 16 residues long. CDR1 is SQVTM, CDR2 ANQGSEA, per germline.

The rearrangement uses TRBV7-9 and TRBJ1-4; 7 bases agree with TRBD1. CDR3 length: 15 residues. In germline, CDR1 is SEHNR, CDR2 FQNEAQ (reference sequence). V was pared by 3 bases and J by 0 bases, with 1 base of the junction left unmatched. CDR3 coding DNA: TGTGCCAGCAGCTTCGACAGGGCAACTAATGAAAAACTGTTTTTT. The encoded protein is CASSFDRATNEKLFF. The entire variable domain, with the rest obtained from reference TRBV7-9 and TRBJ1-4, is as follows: DTGVSQNPRHKITKRGQNVTFRCDPISEHNRLYWYRQTLGQGPEFLTYFQNEAQLEKSRLLSDRFSAERPKGSFSTLEIQRTEQGDSAMYLCASSFDRATNEKLFFGSGTQLSVL.

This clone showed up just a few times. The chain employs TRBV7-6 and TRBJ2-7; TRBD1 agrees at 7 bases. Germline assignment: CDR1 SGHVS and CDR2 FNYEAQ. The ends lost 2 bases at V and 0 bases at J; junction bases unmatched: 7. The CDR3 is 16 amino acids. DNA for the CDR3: TGTGCCAGCAGCTTAAGGGGCAGGGGGTCCTCCTACGAGCAGTACTTC. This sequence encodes CASSLRGRGSSYEQYF.

The CDR3 region has the DNA TGTGCCAGCTCACTACAAAGCACAGATACGCAGTATTTT. It is translated as CASSLQSTDTQYF. V and J are TRBV18 and TRBJ2-3; D uncertain. Per germline, CDR1 KGHSH and CDR2 LQKENI. CDR3 length equals 13 residues. V dropped 4 bases and J dropped 0 bases, with 5 bases sitting between them.

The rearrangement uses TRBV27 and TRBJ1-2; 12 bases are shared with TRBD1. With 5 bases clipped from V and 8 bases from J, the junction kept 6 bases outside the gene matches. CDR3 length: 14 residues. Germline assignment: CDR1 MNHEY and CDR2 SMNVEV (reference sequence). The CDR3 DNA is TGTGCCAGCAGTCCGGGACAGGGGGCGCAAGGCTACACCTTC. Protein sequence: CASSPGQGAQGYTF.

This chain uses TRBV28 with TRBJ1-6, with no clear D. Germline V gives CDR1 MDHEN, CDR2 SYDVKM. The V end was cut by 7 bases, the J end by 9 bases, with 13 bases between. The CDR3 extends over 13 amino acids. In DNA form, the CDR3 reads TGTGCCAGCACCACAGAGGGCAGTTCACCCCTCCACTTT. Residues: CASTTEGSSPLHF.

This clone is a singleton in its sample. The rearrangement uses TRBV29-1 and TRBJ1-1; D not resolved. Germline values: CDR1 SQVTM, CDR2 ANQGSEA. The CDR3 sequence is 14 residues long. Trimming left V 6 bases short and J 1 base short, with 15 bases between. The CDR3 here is CSVPADGENTEAFF. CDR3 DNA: TGCAGCGTCCCTGCTGACGGGGAGAACACTGAAGCTTTCTTT.

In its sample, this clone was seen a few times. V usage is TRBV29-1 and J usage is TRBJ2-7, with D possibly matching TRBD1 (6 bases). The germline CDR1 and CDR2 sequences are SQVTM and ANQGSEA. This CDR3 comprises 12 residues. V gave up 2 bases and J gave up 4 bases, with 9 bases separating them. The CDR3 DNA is TGCAGCGTTGAATTAGACAGGTACGAGCAGTACTTC. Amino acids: CSVELDRYEQYF.

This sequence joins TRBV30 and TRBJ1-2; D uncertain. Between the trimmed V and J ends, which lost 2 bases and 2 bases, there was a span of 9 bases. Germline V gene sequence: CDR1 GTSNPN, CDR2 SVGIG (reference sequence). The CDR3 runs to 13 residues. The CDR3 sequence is CAWSIYLNYGYTF. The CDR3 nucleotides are TGTGCCTGGAGTATCTACTTGAACTATGGCTACACCTTC.